This T cell receptor (beta chain) was profiled in a study of T cell changes during pregnancy in multiple sclerosis. A single count supports this clone. TCRdb keeps only in-frame clones here, not all; method: immunoSEQ multiplex PCR. Of roughly 40,000 clones detected, about nine tenths appear once; the ten largest clones hold around 0.47%. Deletions cut 5 bases from V and 3 bases from J, with 13 bases between. The CDR3 is 15 residues long. Germline CDR1 reads SGHAT; CDR2 reads FQNNGV. The sequences come from CD4+ T cells from peripheral blood mononuclear cells, collected in the first trimester of pregnancy. This sequence originates from a female donor in good health, enrolled as a control in a pregnancy study. This chain links TRBV11-2 with TRBJ1-4, with TRBD1 as a possible D gene (6 bases). In nucleotides, the CDR3 is TGTGCCAGCAGCCTCACAGGGTTGTCTAATGAAAAACTGTTTTTT. This encodes CASSLTGLSNEKLFF.